This T cell receptor beta chain was found in a study of T cells in Graves' hyperthyroidism and ophthalmopathy. Study-wide results and limits: Through a model of 13 V-J features, ophthalmopathy was separated from stable hyperthyroidism.

RNA transcripts gave rise to amplified TCR beta CDR3 regions. The HTBI primer set was used in a first-round RT-PCR of the TCR CDR3. TCRdb called the multiplex PCR reads again in MiXCR, with one record for every CDR3 protein. The data contain 300,000 to 450,000 distinct CDR3 sequences, 18% of them singletons. PBMCs stemmed from 10 ml fresh peripheral blood. This CDR3 has 15 amino acids. Trimming cost V 1 base and J 0 bases, with 8 bases left between them. Germline V gives CDR1 SGDLS, CDR2 YYNGEE. A few counts support this clonotype. Its antigen is not known. This TCR was sampled from a man younger than 35 with Graves' ophthalmopathy. The chain carries TRBV9 and TRBJ1-3; no definite D call. The source material was blood. The DNA for the CDR3 is TGTGCCAGCAGCGTATTACCAGACTCTGGAAACACCATATATTTT. Its protein is CASSVLPDSGNTIYF.